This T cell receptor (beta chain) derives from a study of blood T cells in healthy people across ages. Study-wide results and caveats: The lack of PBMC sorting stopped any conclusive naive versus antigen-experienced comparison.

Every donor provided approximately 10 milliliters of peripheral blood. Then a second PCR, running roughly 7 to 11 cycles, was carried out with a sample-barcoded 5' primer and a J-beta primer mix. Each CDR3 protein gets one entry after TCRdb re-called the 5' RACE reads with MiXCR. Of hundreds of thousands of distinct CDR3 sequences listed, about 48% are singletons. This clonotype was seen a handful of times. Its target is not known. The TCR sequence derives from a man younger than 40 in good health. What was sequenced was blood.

CDR3 nucleotide sequence: TGTGCCAGCAGCTTCACGCCCGGGACAGTATACAATGAGCAGTTCTTC. Translation gives CASSFTPGTVYNEQFF. The V call is TRBV7-2, the J call TRBJ2-1, with 7 positions matching TRBD1. This CDR3 is built from 16 residues. With V trimmed by 3 bases and J by 4 bases, 9 bases remained unmatched. Per germline, CDR1 SGHTA and CDR2 FQGNSA.